The 24 T cell receptor beta chains below come from one sample, sequenced in a study of blood T cell repertoires in COVID-19. This table comes from immunoSEQ multiplex PCR, and its TCRdb copy is limited to in-frame clones, with some not included. The sample holds about 290,000 clones; around 81% are singletons and the top ten take less than 4.5%. The sequencing input was peripheral blood. These receptor sequences come from a woman in her forties or fifties with active or convalescent COVID-19.

The V gene is TRBV6-6, the J gene TRBJ1-1; TRBD1 aligns across 7 bases. This CDR3 region has 17 residues. With V trimmed by 5 bases and J by 1 base, 13 bases remained unmatched. Germline V gene lookup returns CDR1 MNHNY and CDR2 SVGAGI (reference sequence). CDR3 loop: CASSQGQITLWNTEAFF. The CDR3 coding sequence is TGTGCCAGCAGTCAGGGACAGATTACTTTATGGAACACTGAAGCTTTCTTT.

The V and J genes are TRBV3-1 (or the pseudogene TRBV3-2) and TRBJ1-4, with a possible D match to TRBD1 (6 bases). V lost 4 bases, J lost 5 bases, and 20 bases lay in between. The CDR3 has 17 residues. Germline V gives CDR1 LGHDT, CDR2 YNNKEL (reference sequence). The CDR3 loop reads CASSPHLDRSENEKLFF. CDR3 sequence (DNA): TGTGCCAGCAGCCCTCATCTTGACAGGTCAGAGAATGAAAAACTGTTTTTT.

This rearrangement joins TRBV7-2 to TRBJ1-4, with 9 nucleotides matching TRBD1. Germline V lookup: CDR1 SGHTA, CDR2 FQGNSA. Trimming cost V 5 bases and J 5 bases; bases outside gene matches: 6. The CDR3 has 15 amino acids. The CDR3 is CASSVTGTGNEKLFF. CDR3 in DNA: TGTGCCAGCAGCGTGACCGGGACAGGGAATGAAAAACTGTTTTTT.

J is TRBJ2-3 and V is TRBV4-1, with TRBD2 as a possible D gene (6 bases). The CDR3 consists of 17 residues. Trimming stripped 5 bases from V and 4 bases from J, with 22 bases between. The germline CDR1 and CDR2 sequences are MGHRA and YSYEKL. CDR3 sequence (DNA): TGCGCCAGCAGCTCCGGAGGGCGAGGAAGGGATTCAGATACGCAGTATTTT. Translating gives CASSSGGRGRDSDTQYF.

The rearrangement uses TRBV5-1 and TRBJ2-2; 13 bases map to TRBD2. V was clipped by 4 bases and J by 4 bases; unmatched bases: 13. The germline V gene encodes CDR1 SGHRS and CDR2 YFSETQ. The CDR3 length is 19 residues. The CDR3 loop is CASSLGPGTSGMSTGELFF. In DNA, the CDR3 is TGCGCCAGCAGCCTCGGTCCCGGGACTAGCGGGATGAGCACCGGGGAGCTGTTTTTT.

This chain joins TRBV7-8 and TRBJ2-1; 13 bases agree with TRBD2. This CDR3 region has 15 residues. V shed 4 bases, J shed 8 bases, and the junction held 5 bases outside the gene matches. Germline-derived CDR1 and CDR2 are SGHVS and FQNEAQ. The CDR3 DNA is TGTGCCAGCAGCTGGGGGACTAGCGGGAACTATGAGCAGTTCTTC. Translated: CASSWGTSGNYEQFF.

V and J are TRBV6-5 and TRBJ2-1; 7 nucleotides line up with TRBD1. Germline trimming cut 7 bases from V and 8 bases from J; bases unmatched to any gene: 8. CDR3 length: 13 amino acids. CDR1 and CDR2 from the germline V gene are MNHEY and SVGAGI. The CDR3 DNA follows: TGTGCCAGCACTTCGTACAGGGGTCATGAGCAGTTCTTC. Translated, it gives CASTSYRGHEQFF.

This clone was seen only once. J is TRBJ1-1 and V is TRBV5-5, with 8 bases that match TRBD1. CDR3 size: 15 residues. In germline, CDR1 is SGHKS, CDR2 YYEKEE (reference sequence). J was trimmed by 1 base and V by 1 base; bases with no gene match: 3. The CDR3 reads CASSLKQGENTEAFF. The CDR3 nucleotides are TGTGCCAGCAGCTTGAAACAGGGGGAGAACACTGAAGCTTTCTTT.

The chain is built from TRBV9 and TRBJ2-3; D uncertain. Trimming stripped 4 bases from V and 0 bases from J, with 6 bases between. Germline CDR1 reads SGDLS; CDR2 reads YYNGEE. This CDR3 is built from 13 residues. The CDR3 here is CASSSPSTDTQYF. The DNA of the CDR3 is TGTGCCAGCAGCAGCCCCAGCACAGATACGCAGTATTTT.

V gene TRBV6-5 combines with J gene TRBJ2-2; TRBD2 matches at 8 bases. Looked up from germline, CDR1 is MNHEY and CDR2 is SVGAGI. This CDR3 comprises 15 residues. Germline trimming cut 6 bases from V and 0 bases from J; bases unmatched to any gene: 3. The chain's CDR3 is CASREGLANTGELFF. The CDR3 nucleotides are TGTGCCAGCAGAGAGGGACTAGCGAACACCGGGGAGCTGTTTTTT.

The CDR3 DNA reads as TGTGCCAGCAGCTTCAACGTACGAGCGGGAGGAGGCTACGAGCAGTACTTC. Amino acids: CASSFNVRAGGGYEQYF. The rearrangement uses TRBV7-9 and TRBJ2-7, with 9 positions matching TRBD2. This CDR3 has 17 amino acids. V trimming: 3 bases; J trimming: 3 bases; junction bases outside the gene matches: 12. Germline values: CDR1 SEHNR, CDR2 FQNEAQ (reference sequence).

The chain recombines TRBV4-2 with TRBJ2-7, with D perhaps matching TRBD2 (6 bases). V was shortened by 1 base and J by 3 bases, with 13 bases between the two germline ends. The CDR3 consists of 15 residues. Germline V gives CDR1 LGHNA, CDR2 YNFKEQ. In nucleotides, the CDR3 is TGTGCCAGCAGCCAAGCCGCAGGGACTCTCTACGAGCAGTACTTC. Amino acid sequence: CASSQAAGTLYEQYF.

This clone was counted only a few times. The chain combines TRBV12-3 or TRBV12-4 with TRBJ1-3; D unresolved. The germline V and J ends were trimmed by 7 bases and 0 bases, with 4 bases remaining between them. The CDR3 has 12 amino acids. The CDR3 is CASTHSGNTIYF. In DNA, the CDR3 is TGTGCCAGCACCCACTCTGGAAACACCATATATTTT.

This clone appeared once. V and J are TRBV5-1 and TRBJ2-1, with TRBD2 identical over 10 bases. The CDR3 spans 15 residues. J lost 4 bases, V lost 4 bases, and 5 bases had no gene match. Germline CDR1 is SGHRS and CDR2 is YFSETQ. The CDR3 nucleotides read TGCGCCAGCAGCCAAACTAGCGGGACTTACAATGAGCAGTTCTTC. Its translation is CASSQTSGTYNEQFF.

The V call is TRBV7-2, the J call TRBJ2-7; 11 nucleotides align to TRBD2. V lost 2 bases, J lost 2 bases, and 2 bases stayed unmatched. The CDR3 is 15 amino acids. CDR1 and CDR2 (germline): SGHTA, FQGNSA. The CDR3 nucleotides read TGTGCCAGCAGCTTATTAGCGGGAGGGACCTACGAGCAGTACTTC. Its translation: CASSLLAGGTYEQYF.

This clone was seen a few times. The identical CDR3 is also encoded by other nucleotide sequences in the sample. This rearrangement joins TRBV9 to TRBJ2-3; 7 bases match TRBD2. V lost 0 bases, J lost 1 base, and 2 bases stayed unmatched. Germline V gene lookup returns CDR1 SGDLS and CDR2 YYNGEE. There are 15 residues in the CDR3. CDR3 sequence (DNA): TGTGCCAGCAGCGTAGCTCTAGCGGGCACAGATACGCAGTATTTT. Protein: CASSVALAGTDTQYF.

This sequence joins TRBV25-1 and TRBJ1-1; a possible D gene is TRBD1 (5 bases). Germline CDR1 MGHDK, CDR2 SYGVNS. Trimming removed 6 bases at V and 1 base at J, with 12 bases between. This CDR3 is 14 amino acids long. CDR3 amino acids: CASRAIGQNTEAFF. DNA of the CDR3: TGTGCCAGCAGAGCAATTGGACAGAACACTGAAGCTTTCTTT.

The rearrangement uses TRBV25-1 and TRBJ2-3, with 9 bases identical to TRBD2. The J segment lost 7 bases and the V segment lost 2 bases, leaving 7 bases of the junction unmatched. Germline V gene lookup returns CDR1 MGHDK and CDR2 SYGVNS. This CDR3 is 15 amino acids long. CDR3 protein: CASSEAGGPWYTQYF. CDR3 sequence (DNA): TGTGCCAGCAGTGAAGCGGGAGGGCCGTGGTATACGCAGTATTTT.

Notes on this clone: This sample includes further DNA sequences coding for the same CDR3. CDR3: CASSLRGNYGYTF. CDR3 nucleotides: TGTGCCAGCAGTTTACGAGGTAACTATGGCTACACCTTC. J is TRBJ1-2 and V is TRBV28; D call uncertain. Deletions cut 2 bases from V and 1 base from J, with 5 bases between. Germline CDR1 reads MDHEN; CDR2 reads SYDVKM. The CDR3 is 13 amino acids.

This chain uses TRBV7-9 with TRBJ2-3; tentatively, D is TRBD1 (5 bases). Germline V gives CDR1 SEHNR, CDR2 FQNEAQ (reference sequence). The CDR3 consists of 15 residues. Deletions cut 1 base from V and 3 bases from J, with 11 bases between. The CDR3 loop reads CASSLDKGRTDTQYF. CDR3 in DNA: TGTGCCAGCAGCTTAGATAAGGGGCGGACAGATACGCAGTATTTT.

The chain is built from TRBV5-1 and TRBJ1-2, with TRBD1 matching over 7 bases. V was pared by 8 bases and J by 1 base, with 8 bases of the junction left unmatched. CDR1 is SGHRS and CDR2 is YFSETQ in the germline V gene. The CDR3 is 14 residues long. The CDR3 sequence: CASTGTDNNYGYTF. CDR3 sequence (DNA): TGCGCCAGTACCGGGACAGATAATAACTATGGCTACACCTTC.

The V call is TRBV2, the J call TRBJ1-4, with TRBD1 matching over 7 bases. V lost 11 bases and J lost 4; bases outside the gene matches: 4. The V gene's germline CDR1 is SNHLY and CDR2 FYNNEI. The CDR3 runs to 12 residues. In DNA form, the CDR3 reads TGTGCCTCCGGGACAGATAATGAAAAACTGTTTTTT. Translated: CASGTDNEKLFF.

This chain links TRBV2 with TRBJ2-7, with 8 bases fitting TRBD2. The germline gives CDR1 SNHLY, CDR2 FYNNEI. The V and J ends lost 2 bases and 4 bases, in that order; junction bases with no gene match: 10. This CDR3 is built from 16 residues. CDR3 sequence (DNA): TGTGCCAGCAGTGAAACGTCGGGAGGGGTTTGGTACGAGCAGTACTTC. Protein sequence: CASSETSGGVWYEQYF. Full variable domain (outside the CDR3, taken from reference TRBV2 and TRBJ2-7): EPEVTQTPSHQVTQMGQEVILRCVPISNHLYFYWYRQILGQKVEFLVSFYNNEISEKSEIFDDQFSVERPDGSNFTLKIRSTKLEDSAMYFCASSETSGGVWYEQYFGPGTRLTVT.

This sequence joins TRBV19 and TRBJ2-3, with TRBD2 matching 11 bases. The CDR3 consists of 17 residues. Germline loops: CDR1 LNHDA, CDR2 SQIVND (reference sequence). The junction had 8 bases not matched to a gene; V was cut back by 1 base and J by 5 bases. CDR3: CASSIGLAGGPIDTQYF. DNA of the CDR3: TGTGCCAGTAGTATAGGCTTAGCGGGAGGGCCTATAGATACGCAGTATTTT.